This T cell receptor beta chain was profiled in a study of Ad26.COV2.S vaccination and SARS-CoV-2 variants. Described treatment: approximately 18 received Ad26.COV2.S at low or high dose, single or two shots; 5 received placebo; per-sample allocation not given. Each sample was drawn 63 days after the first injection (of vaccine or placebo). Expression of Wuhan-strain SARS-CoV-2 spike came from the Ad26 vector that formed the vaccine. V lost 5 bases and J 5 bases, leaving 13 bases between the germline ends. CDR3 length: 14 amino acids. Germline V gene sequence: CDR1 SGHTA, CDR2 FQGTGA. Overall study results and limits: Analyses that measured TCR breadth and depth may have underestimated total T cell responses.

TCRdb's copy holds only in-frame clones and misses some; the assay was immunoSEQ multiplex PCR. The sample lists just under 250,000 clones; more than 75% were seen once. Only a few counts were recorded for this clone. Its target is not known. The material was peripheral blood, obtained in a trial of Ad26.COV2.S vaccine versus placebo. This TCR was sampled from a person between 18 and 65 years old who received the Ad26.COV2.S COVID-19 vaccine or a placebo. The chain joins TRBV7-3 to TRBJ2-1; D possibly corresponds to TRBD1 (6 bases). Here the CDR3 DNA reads TGTGCCAGCAGCCCCCAGGGGATGAACAATGAGCAGTTCTTC. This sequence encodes CASSPQGMNNEQFF.